The rows below give T cell receptor beta chains drawn from one sample of a study of shared clonotypes between healthy human individuals. The repertoire was sequenced with immunoSEQ multiplex PCR; TCRdb's copy has only in-frame clones and lacks some. The sample holds around 2.1 million clones, roughly 91% seen once. Source material: naive CD8+ T cells from PBMCs. Receptors originate from a young man in good health. Some clones in this sample may be carry-over from other donors' samples. CDR3s include the opening cysteine and the closing phenylalanine or tryptophan. A D gene is named only where the DNA matches it firmly. Size values are once, few and many counts, or a class for expanded clones, and some rows have none.

>-|TRBJ1-1|16|TRBV11-2|-
TGTGCCAGCAGCTTATGGGCTACCAGGGGGAACACTGAAGCTTTCTTT
CASSLWATRGNTEAFF
>TRBD2|TRBJ2-2|16|TRBV7-8|-
TGTGCCAGCTGGGGGGGACTAGCGGGAGACACCGGGGAGCTGTTTTTT
CASWGGLAGDTGELFF
>-|TRBJ2-7|12|TRBV27|-
TGTGCCAGCAGTTTAGTGGGGCGCGAGCAGTACTTC
CASSLVGREQYF
>-|TRBJ1-4|13|TRBV6-5|-
TGTGCCAGTCATGGGGTCTCAAATGAAAAACTGTTTTTT
CASHGVSNEKLFF
>-|TRBJ2-3|15|TRBV27|-
TGTGCCAGCAGTTTACGTGACGGCAGCACAGATACGCAGTATTTT
CASSLRDGSTDTQYF
>TRBD2|TRBJ2-7|15|TRBV19|-
TGTGCCAGTAGTATCCCTGGGGGAGGGACCTACGAGCAGTACTTC
CASSIPGGGTYEQYF
>TRBD2|TRBJ2-5|14|TRBV9|-
TGTGCCAGCAGCGTCGGGACTAGCTGGGAGACCCAGTACTTC
CASSVGTSWETQYF
>-|TRBJ1-1|16|TRBV4-3|-
TGCGCCAGCACCCAAGTGAGGGAACTGGGGGACACTGAAGCTTTCTTT
CASTQVRELGDTEAFF
>TRBD1|TRBJ1-1|15|TRBV6-5|-
TGTGCCAGCAGTTGGGACAGGGGGGAGAACACTGAAGCTTTCTTT
CASSWDRGENTEAFF
>TRBD1|TRBJ2-1|14|TRBV19|-
TGTGCCAGTAGTGTGACAGGGTTCTACAATGAGCAGTTCTTC
CASSVTGFYNEQFF
>TRBD1|TRBJ2-7|13|TRBV6-1|-
TGTGCCAGCAGTGAGGGACAGGGGAGGGATCAGTACTTC
CASSEGQGRDQYF
>-|TRBJ2-2|14|TRBV28|-
TGTGCCAGCAGTTTTCGCGGGAACACCGGGGAGCTGTTTTTT
CASSFRGNTGELFF
>-|TRBJ2-1|12|TRBV5-1|-
TGCGCCAGCAGCCTACAAGAGCATGAGCAGTTCTTC
CASSLQEHEQFF
>TRBD2|TRBJ2-1|17|TRBV9|once
TGTGCCAGCAGCGTTATAGCGGGAGGGTACTCCTACAATGAGCAGTTCTTC
CASSVIAGGYSYNEQFF
>-|TRBJ2-3|15|TRBV4-1|-
TGCGCCAGCAGCCAATCGAGCGCGTGGCTAGATACGCAGTATTTT
CASSQSSAWLDTQYF
>-|TRBJ2-7|14|TRBV7-9|-
TGTGCCAGCAGCTTAGGCCTCTCTCCCTACGAGCAGTACTTC
CASSLGLSPYEQYF
>-|TRBJ2-7|13|TRBV9|-
TGTGCCAGCAGCGTAATGGGTTTAGACGAGCAGTACTTC
CASSVMGLDEQYF
>TRBD2|TRBJ2-7|16|TRBV7-9|-
TGTGCCAGCAGCCCCCTGGGACTAGCGGAATCCTACGAGCAGTACTTC
CASSPLGLAESYEQYF
>TRBD1|TRBJ1-1|13|TRBV2|once
TGTGCCAGCAGGGGACAGGGGGCAACTGAAGCTTTCTTT
CASRGQGATEAFF
>-|TRBJ2-2|14|TRBV9|-
TGTGCCAGCAGCAGTAGCCAGAACACCGGGGAGCTGTTTTTT
CASSSSQNTGELFF
>TRBD1|TRBJ1-1|14|TRBV28|-
TGTGCCAGCAGTTTATCGACAGGGGCGACTGAAGCTTTCTTT
CASSLSTGATEAFF
>-|TRBJ1-1|15|TRBV11-2|-
TGTGCCAGCAGCTTTTTTGACCTTATGAACACTGAAGCTTTCTTT
CASSFFDLMNTEAFF
>-|TRBJ2-1|13|TRBV29-1|-
TGCAGCGCAACGGGAATGGGGGCCAATGAGCAGTTCTTC
CSATGMGANEQFF
>-|TRBJ1-2|14|TRBV27|-
TGTGCCAGCAGTTCAATGGGAGTCGGAGTAGGCTACACCTTC
CASSSMGVGVGYTF
>TRBD1|TRBJ2-7|15|TRBV6-6|once
TGTGCCAGCAGTTACGGGACAGGTGGAACCTACGAGCAGTACTTC
CASSYGTGGTYEQYF
>TRBD1|TRBJ1-1|13|TRBV29-1|-
TGCAGCGTCCTAACAGGGGTGAACACTGAAGCTTTCTTT
CSVLTGVNTEAFF
>-|TRBJ1-5|14|TRBV6-6|-
TGTGCCAGCAGTTACTCCGGATACAATCAGCCCCAGCATTTT
CASSYSGYNQPQHF
>TRBD2|TRBJ2-5|19|TRBV15|-
TGTGCCACCAGCAGAGATCACCCATTGTCCGCGGGAGTCCAAGAGACCCAGTACTTC
CATSRDHPLSAGVQETQYF
>-|TRBJ1-5|15|TRBV4-3|-
TGCGCCAGCAGTAGGACAGCTTATAGCAATCAGCCCCAGCATTTT
CASSRTAYSNQPQHF
>-|TRBJ2-7|11|TRBV27|-
TGTGCCAGTGGACGGATCTACGAGCAGTACTTC
CASGRIYEQYF
>-|TRBJ1-1|13|TRBV5-1|-
TGCGCCAGCAGCTTGGGCAAGAACACTGAAGCTTTCTTT
CASSLGKNTEAFF
>TRBD2|TRBJ2-7|17|TRBV4-1|-
TGCGCCAGCAGCCAAGATCTCGGGAGGGCCCGCTCCTACGAGCAGTACTTC
CASSQDLGRARSYEQYF
>-|TRBJ2-1|16|TRBV9|-
TGTGCCAGCAGCGTAGATGGGGGCCCTCCTACAAATGAGCAGTTCTTC
CASSVDGGPPTNEQFF
>TRBD1|TRBJ1-4|17|TRBV28|few
TGTGCCAGCAGTTTCTCATCCCCCGGGACAGCTTATGAAAAACTGTTTTTT
CASSFSSPGTAYEKLFF
>-|TRBJ2-5|16|TRBV5-4|-
TGTGCCAGCAGCTTAGATAGACGACAGCACCAAGAGACCCAGTACTTC
CASSLDRRQHQETQYF
>-|TRBJ2-3|15|TRBV15|-
TGTGCCACCAGCACTCCTCCGGGCAAGCGGGATACGCAGTATTTT
CATSTPPGKRDTQYF
>TRBD1|TRBJ1-1|14|TRBV7-8|-
TGTGCCAGCAGCTCGGACAGGCCGGGCACTGAAGCTTTCTTT
CASSSDRPGTEAFF
>-|TRBJ2-6|13|TRBV28|once
TGTGCCAGCAGTATTGCTGGGGCCAACGTCCTGACTTTC
CASSIAGANVLTF
>-|TRBJ2-7|15|TRBV6-6|-
TGTGCCAGCAGCCCGGGGGCGGGGGTTCTATACGAGCAGTACTTC
CASSPGAGVLYEQYF
>TRBD1|TRBJ1-2|16|TRBV27|-
TGTGCCAGCAGTAACACAGGGGTCCCCCCGGGGTATGGCTACACCTTC
CASSNTGVPPGYGYTF
>-|TRBJ2-3|13|TRBV15|-
TGTGCCACCAGCAGAGATCCGGTAGATACGCAGTATTTT
CATSRDPVDTQYF
>-|TRBJ2-2|15|TRBV28|-
TGTGCCAGCAGTTTATTTTACGACAGACCACGGGAGCTGTTTTTT
CASSLFYDRPRELFF
>-|TRBJ2-2|11|TRBV7-9|few
TGTGCCAGGTCTGCGACCGGGGAGCTGTTTTTT
CARSATGELFF
>-|TRBJ2-2|13|TRBV11-3|once
TGTGCCAGCAGAGCCAGGGGGGCCGGGGAGCTGTTTTTT
CASRARGAGELFF
>-|TRBJ2-1|15|TRBV11-2|-
TGTGCCAGCAGCTTCGCCGGGAGTCCCTACAATGAGCAGTTCTTC
CASSFAGSPYNEQFF
>-|TRBJ2-7|11|TRBV29-1|-
TGCAGCGCTTATAGGGACTACGAGCAGTACTTC
CSAYRDYEQYF
>TRBD2|TRBJ2-1|15|TRBV27|-
TGTGCCAGCAGCCCCTTTAGCGGGGGCTACAATGAGCAGTTCTTC
CASSPFSGGYNEQFF
>-|TRBJ2-7|15|TRBV6-1|once
TGTGCCAGCAGTGAAGGTCTCAGCCCCTACTACGAGCAGTACTTC
CASSEGLSPYYEQYF
>-|TRBJ1-1|14|TRBV4-2|few
TGTGCCAGCAGCCAAGTCGGGGATAACACTGAAGCTTTCTTT
CASSQVGDNTEAFF
>-|TRBJ2-7|15|TRBV7-9|-
TGTGCCAGCAGCCCGAAGGACAGCCTCTCCTACGAGCAGTACTTC
CASSPKDSLSYEQYF
>-|TRBJ2-1|15|TRBV9|-
TGTGCCAGCAGCGAAATTTGGGGTGGATTAGATGAGCAGTTCTTC
CASSEIWGGLDEQFF
>TRBD1|TRBJ1-1|13|TRBV7-9|few
TGTGCCAGCAGCTTAGGAACAGGGGCTGAAGCTTTCTTT
CASSLGTGAEAFF
>-|TRBJ2-7|14|TRBV5-4|-
TGTGCCAGCAGCTTGGGGCTAGAAAAATACGAGCAGTACTTC
CASSLGLEKYEQYF
>-|TRBJ2-7|14|TRBV27|-
TGTGCCACCCGGGACCGCGGACGGGCCTACGAGCAGTACTTC
CATRDRGRAYEQYF
>-|TRBJ1-4|17|TRBV7-8|-
TGTGCCAGCAGCCCTGGAGTGACACCCAGAACTAATGAAAAACTGTTTTTT
CASSPGVTPRTNEKLFF